Below, 9 T cell receptor beta chains from the same sample are listed, as sequenced in a study of early T cells in non-severe SARS-CoV-2 infection. A single record per CDR3 protein comes from TCRdb applying MiXCR to the 5' RACE reads. The sample gives tens of thousands of distinct CDR3 sequences, over 9% of which show up once; 1.5% to 2% is in the top ten. The sequenced material came from whole blood. The receptors were sampled from an adult who was a healthcare worker with PCR-confirmed SARS-CoV-2 infection or an uninfected control (not recorded which).

This clonotype came up many times. The junction and the germline gene differ at one end; a read error may be behind it. The CDR3 region is CASSERLGQEGLF. CDR3 coding DNA: TGTGCCAGCAGTGAAAGGCTTGGGCAGGAGGGGCTCTTC. The rearrangement links TRBV6-1 to TRBJ2-7; TRBD2 is a possible D gene (6 bases). The CDR3 is 13 amino acids. Per the germline V gene, CDR1 is MNHNS and CDR2 is SASEGT.

The V call is TRBV12-3 or TRBV12-4, the J call TRBJ2-7, with 9 bases that match TRBD1. The CDR3 consists of 14 residues. The trim removed 6 bases at V and 5 bases at J, leaving 8 bases unmatched. In DNA form, the CDR3 reads TGTGCCAGCAGATCAACAGGGGGCCCAAACGAGCAGTACTTC. Translated, it gives CASRSTGGPNEQYF.

This clonotype was recorded many times. The chain is built from TRBV7-6 and TRBJ1-6; 10 bases match TRBD1. The CDR3 loop spans 16 amino acids. Trimming at V came to 1 base and at J to 9 bases, leaving 6 bases not matched to a gene. CDR1 is SGHVS and CDR2 is FNYEAQ in the germline V gene. The DNA for the CDR3 is TGTGCCAGCAGCTTAGAAGGGGACAGGGGATCTTCACCCCTCCACTTT. Translated: CASSLEGDRGSSPLHF.

This clonotype showed up just a few times. CDR3 region: CASSPRRSREQFF. Here the CDR3 DNA reads TGTGCCAGCAGCCCCAGGCGCAGCCGCGAGCAGTTCTTC. The chain uses TRBV11-2 and TRBJ2-1; D gene uncertain. This CDR3 has 13 residues. In germline, CDR1 is SGHAT, CDR2 FQNNGV. V gave up 5 bases and J gave up 10 bases, with 15 bases separating them. The variable domain in full, completed from reference TRBV11-2 and TRBJ2-1, reads EAGVAQSPRYKIIEKRQSVAFWCNPISGHATLYWYQQILGQGPKLLIQFQNNGVVDDSQLPKDRFSAERLKGVDSTLKIQPAKLEDSAVYLCASSPRRSREQFFGPGTRLTVL.

The genes are TRBV10-2 and TRBJ2-3; TRBD2 aligns across 11 bases. Unmatched junction bases numbered 9, after V lost 4 bases and J lost 3 bases. The CDR3 sequence is 17 residues long. Germline V gene data show CDR1 as WSHSY and CDR2 as SAAADI. The chain's CDR3 is CASSVILLAGGTDTQYF. The CDR3 bases are TGCGCCAGCAGTGTCATCCTCCTAGCGGGGGGTACAGATACGCAGTATTTT.

The rearrangement links TRBV5-1 to TRBJ2-5, with a possible D match to TRBD2 (6 bases). Trimming removed 4 bases from V and 1 base from J, with 11 bases in between. CDR1 and CDR2 from the germline V gene are SGHRS and YFSETQ. The CDR3 length is 14 residues. CDR3 nucleotides: TGCGCCAGCAGCAGGGAACTAGCCCAAGAGACCCAGTACTTC. It encodes CASSRELAQETQYF.

This clonotype was seen ten or more times. This chain links TRBV12-3 or TRBV12-4 with TRBJ2-1; 10 bases are a match to TRBD2. The CDR3 runs to 15 residues. V lost 6 bases and J lost 9; bases outside the gene matches: 11. CDR3 DNA sequence: TGTGCCAGCAGCATCGGGGTAGCGGGGGGTGGTGAGCAGTTCTTC. It codes for CASSIGVAGGGEQFF.

The chain joins TRBV2 to TRBJ1-1; 11 nucleotides align to TRBD1. The junction had 12 bases not matched to a gene; V was cut back by 7 bases and J by 2 bases. CDR3 length: 17 residues. The germline V gene encodes CDR1 SNHLY and CDR2 FYNNEI. CDR3 coding DNA: TGTGCCAGCAACCCCCGGGACAGGGGGTATGGAAACACTGAAGCTTTCTTT. As protein: CASNPRDRGYGNTEAFF.

The chain links TRBV6-2 or TRBV6-3 to TRBJ2-7, with 7 bases matching TRBD1. Trimming removed 5 bases from V and 7 bases from J; junction bases left unmatched: 2. The CDR3 is 11 residues long. From germline, CDR1 is MNHEY and CDR2 SVGEGT. The CDR3 sequence: CASSAGGEQYF. DNA for the CDR3: TGTGCCAGCAGTGCAGGGGGAGAGCAGTACTTC.